This T cell receptor beta chain was identified during a study of blood T cell repertoires in COVID-19. Per germline, CDR1 LNHDA and CDR2 SQIVND (reference sequence). V shed 5 bases and J shed 1 base, with 16 bases lying between them. There are 16 residues in the CDR3. Clones were read by immunoSEQ multiplex PCR, and TCRdb kept only the in-frame ones, dropping some. The table has roughly 150,000 clones, around 73% seen once; the top ten hold approximately 10%. The sequencing input was peripheral blood. The chain uses TRBV19 and TRBJ2-3; D possibly corresponds to TRBD2 (5 bases). This sequence originates from a man in his sixties who had recovered from COVID-19. Here the CDR3 reads CASSPERDEGTDTQYF. The CDR3 coding sequence is TGTGCCAGTAGTCCTGAGAGGGATGAGGGCACAGATACGCAGTATTTT.